The source of this TCR beta chain is a study of metastatic and nonmetastatic thyroid tumors. This clone was picked up many times. Thyroid surgery had not been preceded by any treatment in any patient. MiXCR was used by TCRdb to re-call the PCR reads. The sample has 20,000 to 25,000 clones, roughly 14% seen once. The sample consisted of blood. This TCR derives from a female donor with papillary thyroid cancer or a benign thyroid nodule (not recorded which). Some clones in this sample may be carry-over from other donors' samples.

The CDR3 DNA reads TGTGCCAGCAGCTTAGATTTCAGGGGGGTGCAGTACTTC. Its protein is CASSLDFRGVQYF. This rearrangement joins TRBV7-6 to TRBJ2-7; tentatively, D is TRBD1 (7 bases). Trimming shortened V by 1 base and J by 9 bases, and 13 bases separated the two germline ends. The germline V gene has CDR1 SGHVS and CDR2 FNYEAQ. This CDR3 spans 13 amino acids.